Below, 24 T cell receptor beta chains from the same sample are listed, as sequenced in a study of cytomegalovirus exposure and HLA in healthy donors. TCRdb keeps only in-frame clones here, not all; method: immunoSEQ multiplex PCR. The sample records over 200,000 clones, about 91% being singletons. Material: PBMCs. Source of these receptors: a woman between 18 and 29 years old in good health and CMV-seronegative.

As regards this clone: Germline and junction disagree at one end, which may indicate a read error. CDR3 coding DNA: TGTGCCAACAGTTACTGGCGGGGGTTAGTGGAGACCCAGTACTTC. It specifies CANSYWRGLVETQYF. The chain has TRBV6-5 and TRBJ2-5; 7 nucleotides align to TRBD2. The germline CDR1 and CDR2 sequences are MNHEY and SVGAGI. The CDR3 covers 15 residues.

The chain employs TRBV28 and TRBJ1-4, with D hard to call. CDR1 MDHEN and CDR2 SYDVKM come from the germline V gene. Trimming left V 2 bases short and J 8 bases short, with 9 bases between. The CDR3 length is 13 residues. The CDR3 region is CASSLRHGEKLFF. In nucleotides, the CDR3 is TGTGCCAGCAGTTTAAGACATGGAGAAAAACTGTTTTTT.

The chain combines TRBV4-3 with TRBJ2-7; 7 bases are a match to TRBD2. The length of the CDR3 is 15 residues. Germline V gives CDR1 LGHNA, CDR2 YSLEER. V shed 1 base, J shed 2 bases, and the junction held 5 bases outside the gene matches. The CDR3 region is CASSQGVGGTYEQYF. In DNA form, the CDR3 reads TGCGCCAGCAGCCAAGGTGTGGGAGGGACCTACGAGCAGTACTTC.

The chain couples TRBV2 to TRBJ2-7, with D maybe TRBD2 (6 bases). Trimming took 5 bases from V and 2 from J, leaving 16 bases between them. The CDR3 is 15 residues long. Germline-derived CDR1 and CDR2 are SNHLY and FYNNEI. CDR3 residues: CASSQDGGLAYEQYF. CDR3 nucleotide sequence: TGTGCCAGCAGTCAAGACGGAGGGCTGGCCTACGAGCAGTACTTC.

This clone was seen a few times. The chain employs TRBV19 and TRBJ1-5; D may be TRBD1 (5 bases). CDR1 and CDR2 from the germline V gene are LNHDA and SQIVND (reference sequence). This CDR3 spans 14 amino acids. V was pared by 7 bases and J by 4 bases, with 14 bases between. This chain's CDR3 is CASTPTGVNQPQHF. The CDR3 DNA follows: TGTGCCAGTACACCCACGGGGGTGAATCAGCCCCAGCATTTT.

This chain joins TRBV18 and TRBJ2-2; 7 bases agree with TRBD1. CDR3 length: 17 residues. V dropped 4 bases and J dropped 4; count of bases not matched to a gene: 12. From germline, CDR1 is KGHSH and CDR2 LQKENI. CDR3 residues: CASSQKTGTASTGELFF. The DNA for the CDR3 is TGTGCCAGCTCACAAAAAACCGGGACAGCGTCCACCGGGGAGCTGTTTTTT.

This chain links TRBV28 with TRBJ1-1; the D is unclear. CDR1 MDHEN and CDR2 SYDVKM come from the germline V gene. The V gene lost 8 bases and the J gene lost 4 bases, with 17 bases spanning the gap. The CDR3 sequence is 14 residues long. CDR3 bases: TGTGCCAGCGAGGGCGTCGGGGTAGGCACTGAAGCTTTCTTT. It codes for CASEGVGVGTEAFF.

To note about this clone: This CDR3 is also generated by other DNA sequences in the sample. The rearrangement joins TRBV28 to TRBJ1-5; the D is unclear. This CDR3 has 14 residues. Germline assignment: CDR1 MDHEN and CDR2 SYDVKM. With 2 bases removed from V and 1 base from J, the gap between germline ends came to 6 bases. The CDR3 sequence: CASSLRGSNQPQHF. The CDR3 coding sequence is TGTGCCAGCAGTTTAAGAGGGAGCAATCAGCCCCAGCATTTT. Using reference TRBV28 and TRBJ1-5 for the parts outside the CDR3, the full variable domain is DVKVTQSSRYLVKRTGEKVFLECVQDMDHENMFWYRQDPGLGLRLIYFSYDVKMKEKGDIPEGYSVSREKKERFSLILESASTNQTSMYLCASSLRGSNQPQHFGDGTRLSIL.

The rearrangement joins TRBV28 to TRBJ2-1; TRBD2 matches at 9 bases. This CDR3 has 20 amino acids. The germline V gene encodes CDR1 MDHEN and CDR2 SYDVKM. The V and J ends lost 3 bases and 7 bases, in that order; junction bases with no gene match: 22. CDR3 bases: TGTGCCAGCAGTTTCTCCAGACTAGCGGCTGACTTGGCTAATAATAATGAGCAGTTCTTC. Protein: CASSFSRLAADLANNNEQFF. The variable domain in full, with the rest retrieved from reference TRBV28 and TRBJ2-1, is DVKVTQSSRYLVKRTGEKVFLECVQDMDHENMFWYRQDPGLGLRLIYFSYDVKMKEKGDIPEGYSVSREKKERFSLILESASTNQTSMYLCASSFSRLAADLANNNEQFFGPGTRLTVL.

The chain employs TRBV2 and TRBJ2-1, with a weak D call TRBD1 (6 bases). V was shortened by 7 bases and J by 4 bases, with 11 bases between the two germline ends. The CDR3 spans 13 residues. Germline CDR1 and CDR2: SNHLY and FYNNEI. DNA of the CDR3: TGTGCCAGCACCAAGACAGGTTACAATGAGCAGTTCTTC. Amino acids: CASTKTGYNEQFF.

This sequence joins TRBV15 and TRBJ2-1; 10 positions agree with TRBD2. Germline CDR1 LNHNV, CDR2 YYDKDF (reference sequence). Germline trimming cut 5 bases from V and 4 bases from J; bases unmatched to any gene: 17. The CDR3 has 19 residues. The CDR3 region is CATSGLPETGTSVYNEQFF. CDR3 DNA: TGTGCCACCAGCGGACTACCTGAAACCGGGACTAGCGTTTACAATGAGCAGTTCTTC.

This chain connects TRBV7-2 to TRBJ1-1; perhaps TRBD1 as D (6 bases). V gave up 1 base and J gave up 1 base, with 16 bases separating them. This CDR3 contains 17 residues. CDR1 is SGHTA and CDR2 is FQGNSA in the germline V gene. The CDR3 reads CASSLVAWGGANTEAFF. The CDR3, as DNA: TGTGCCAGCAGCTTAGTTGCATGGGGGGGCGCGAACACTGAAGCTTTCTTT.

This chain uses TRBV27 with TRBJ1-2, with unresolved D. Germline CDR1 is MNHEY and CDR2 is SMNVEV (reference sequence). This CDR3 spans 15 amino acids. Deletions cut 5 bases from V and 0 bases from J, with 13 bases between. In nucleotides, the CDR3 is TGTGCCAGCAGTCCGCCTGAGAATGCTAACTATGGCTACACCTTC. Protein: CASSPPENANYGYTF.

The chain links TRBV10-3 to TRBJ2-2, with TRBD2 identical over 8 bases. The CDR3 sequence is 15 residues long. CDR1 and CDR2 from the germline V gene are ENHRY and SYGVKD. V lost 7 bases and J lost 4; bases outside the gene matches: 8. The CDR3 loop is CAIKKSGSSTGELFF. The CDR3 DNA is TGTGCCATCAAGAAAAGCGGGAGTTCCACCGGGGAGCTGTTTTTT.

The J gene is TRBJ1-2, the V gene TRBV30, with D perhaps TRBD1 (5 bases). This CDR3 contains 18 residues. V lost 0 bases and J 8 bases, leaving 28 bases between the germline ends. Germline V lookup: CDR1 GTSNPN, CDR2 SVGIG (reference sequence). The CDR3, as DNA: TGTGCCTGGAGTGTGGGTTTGGGGCAGGCCCCCACTAAGAAGGGCTACACCTTC. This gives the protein CAWSVGLGQAPTKKGYTF.

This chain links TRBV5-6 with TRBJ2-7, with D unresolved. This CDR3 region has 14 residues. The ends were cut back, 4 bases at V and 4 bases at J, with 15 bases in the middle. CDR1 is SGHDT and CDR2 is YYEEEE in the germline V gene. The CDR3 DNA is TGTGCCAGCAGCGTTCTACTTCTCCCGTACGAGCAGTACTTC. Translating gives CASSVLLLPYEQYF.

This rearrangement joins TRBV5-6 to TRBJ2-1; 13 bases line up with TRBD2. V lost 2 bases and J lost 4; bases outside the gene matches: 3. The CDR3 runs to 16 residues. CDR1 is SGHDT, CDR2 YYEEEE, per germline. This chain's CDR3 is CASSFTGLAGYNEQFF. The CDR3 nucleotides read TGTGCCAGCAGCTTTACGGGACTAGCGGGGTACAATGAGCAGTTCTTC.

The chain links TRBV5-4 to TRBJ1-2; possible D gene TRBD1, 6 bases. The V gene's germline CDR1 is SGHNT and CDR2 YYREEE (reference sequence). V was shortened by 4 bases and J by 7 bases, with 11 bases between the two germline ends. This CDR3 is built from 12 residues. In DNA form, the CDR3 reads TGTGCCAGCAGCACGACAGGTCCTGGCTACACCTTC. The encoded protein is CASSTTGPGYTF.

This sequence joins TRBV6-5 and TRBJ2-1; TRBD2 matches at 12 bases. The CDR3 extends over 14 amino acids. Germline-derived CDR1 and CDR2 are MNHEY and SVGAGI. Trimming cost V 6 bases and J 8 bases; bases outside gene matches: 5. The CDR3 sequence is CASSTGLAGHEQFF. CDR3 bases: TGTGCCAGCAGCACCGGACTAGCGGGACATGAGCAGTTCTTC.

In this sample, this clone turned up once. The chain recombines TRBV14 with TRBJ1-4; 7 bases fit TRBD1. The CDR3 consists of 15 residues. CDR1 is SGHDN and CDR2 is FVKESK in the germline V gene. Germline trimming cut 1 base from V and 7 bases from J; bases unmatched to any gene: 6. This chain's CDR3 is CASSQVGQRGEKLFF. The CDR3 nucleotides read TGTGCCAGCAGCCAAGTGGGACAGAGAGGTGAAAAACTGTTTTTT.

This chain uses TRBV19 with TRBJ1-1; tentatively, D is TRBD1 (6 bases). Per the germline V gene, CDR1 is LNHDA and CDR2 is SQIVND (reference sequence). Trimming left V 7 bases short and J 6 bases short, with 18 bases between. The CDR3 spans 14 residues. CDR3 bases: TGTGCCAGTACGTCGGACAGTTTAGTCTCTGAAGCTTTCTTT. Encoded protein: CASTSDSLVSEAFF.

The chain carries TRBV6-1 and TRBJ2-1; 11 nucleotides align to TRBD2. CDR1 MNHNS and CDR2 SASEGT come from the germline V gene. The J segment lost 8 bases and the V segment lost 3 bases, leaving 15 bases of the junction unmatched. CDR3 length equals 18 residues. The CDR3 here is CASSDHLLAGGPVDEQFF. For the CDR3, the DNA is TGTGCCAGCAGTGACCACCTCTTAGCGGGAGGGCCGGTAGATGAGCAGTTCTTC.

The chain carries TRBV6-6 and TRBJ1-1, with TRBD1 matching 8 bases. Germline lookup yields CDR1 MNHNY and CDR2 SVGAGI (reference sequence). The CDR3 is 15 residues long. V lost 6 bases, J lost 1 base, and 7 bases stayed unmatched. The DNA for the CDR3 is TGTGCCAGCAGAAGGATAGACAGGGGGAACACTGAAGCTTTCTTT. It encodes CASRRIDRGNTEAFF.

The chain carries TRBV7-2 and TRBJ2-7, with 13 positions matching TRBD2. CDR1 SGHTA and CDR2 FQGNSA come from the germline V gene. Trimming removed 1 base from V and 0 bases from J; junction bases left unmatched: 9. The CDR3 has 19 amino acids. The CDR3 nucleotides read TGTGCCAGCAGCTTAGTTCCTTGGACTAGCGGGAGTCCCTCCTACGAGCAGTACTTC. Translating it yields CASSLVPWTSGSPSYEQYF.